This T cell receptor (beta chain) was obtained from a study of control samples from healthy donors and cancer patients. Only one count was recorded for this clone. Data came from immunoSEQ multiplex PCR; TCRdb stores just in-frame clones and leaves some out. The sample has approximately 170,000 clones, nearly 90% seen once. CDR3 length equals 16 residues. V was cut by 0 bases and J by 3 bases, with 14 bases left in between. The gene calls are TRBV23-1 and TRBJ2-5; tentatively, D is TRBD2 (5 bases). TRBV23-1 is placed among ORFs of uncertain function. The receptor was derived from a woman between 45 and 65 years old in good health. Sequencing used blood. The CDR3 region is CASSQSPEGTKETQYF. The CDR3 DNA sequence: TGCGCCAGCAGTCAATCCCCCGAGGGTACCAAAGAGACCCAGTACTTC.